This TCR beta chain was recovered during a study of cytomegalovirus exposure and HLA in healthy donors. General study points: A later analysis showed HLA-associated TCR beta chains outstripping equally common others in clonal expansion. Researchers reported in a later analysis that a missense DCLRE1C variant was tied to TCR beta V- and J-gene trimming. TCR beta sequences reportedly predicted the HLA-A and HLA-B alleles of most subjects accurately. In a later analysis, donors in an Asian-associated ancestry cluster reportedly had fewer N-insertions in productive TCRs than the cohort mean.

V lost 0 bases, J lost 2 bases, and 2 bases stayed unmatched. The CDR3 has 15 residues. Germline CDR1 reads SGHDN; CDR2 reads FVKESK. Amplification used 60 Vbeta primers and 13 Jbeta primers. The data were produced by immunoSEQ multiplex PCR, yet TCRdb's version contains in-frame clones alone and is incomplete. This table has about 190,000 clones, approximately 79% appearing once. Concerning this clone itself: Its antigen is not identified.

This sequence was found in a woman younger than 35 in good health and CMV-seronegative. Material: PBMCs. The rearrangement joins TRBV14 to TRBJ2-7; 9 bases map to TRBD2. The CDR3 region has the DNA TGTGCCAGCAGCCAAGATCCTAGCGGGACCTACGAGCAGTACTTC. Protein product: CASSQDPSGTYEQYF.